This T cell receptor beta chain was recovered during a study of T cell responses to AZD1222 COVID-19 vaccine. Study overall: Combined were second doses at about 4 or about 12 weeks.

This clone was detected only a few times. Its antigen is unidentified. TCRdb's table, derived via immunoSEQ multiplex PCR, lists solely in-frame clones and lacks some. This sample has 200,000 or so clones, with about 91% found just once. CDR1 and CDR2 (germline): MRHNA, SNTAGT. With 3 bases removed from V and 2 bases from J, the gap between germline ends came to 8 bases. The CDR3 totals 15 residues. The study, taken as a whole, reports: In a largely white British group with more females than males, clonal diversity was possibly underestimated. Sampling captured repertoires only after the peak T cell response.

The sequence came from an adult in good health. The sequenced sample was peripheral blood, obtained on day 0 of AZD1222 vaccination. The chain joins TRBV6-4 to TRBJ2-6; D tentatively reads TRBD1 or TRBD2 (5 bases each). CDR3 amino acids: CASSEGDAGANVLTF. Written as DNA, the CDR3 is TGTGCCAGCAGTGAGGGGGACGCTGGGGCCAACGTCCTGACTTTC.